This T cell receptor (beta chain) is drawn from a study of OX40 agonist ivuxolimab in advanced cancers. Study-level background: Ivuxolimab was a fully human IgG2 agonistic monoclonal antibody targeting the costimulatory receptor OX40 (CD134). Intravenous ivuxolimab was administered to patients every 2 weeks at six dose levels: 0.01, 0.1, 0.3, 1.5, 3 and 10 mg/kg. Among the approximately 54 dose-escalation patients, some 20 had hepatocellular carcinoma, around 15 melanoma, 9 renal cell carcinoma and 9 head and neck cancer. A male proportion of under 85% and a mean age of 60 years, ranging from roughly 23 to 85, were recorded for the dose-escalation cohort. Patients were allowed to have had prior anti-PD-1, anti-PD-L1 or anti-CTLA-4 therapy, and less than 45% of the dose-escalation patients had previously received checkpoint inhibitors. Partial responses were achieved by three dose-escalation patients, of whom one had hepatocellular carcinoma and two had cutaneous melanoma. The point of sequencing TCRbeta in the periphery was to test whether ivuxolimab changed TCR sequence diversity and drove clonal T-cell expansion. The monotherapy dose-escalation portion (N ≈ 52 patients) of the phase I ivuxolimab trial is reported in the paper.

Its CDR3 holds 14 amino acids, cysteine through phenylalanine. Left in the record is the CDR3 DNA by itself, 42 bases read in frame from the first base. At the junction V is shortened by 3 bases and J by 0 bases, with 7 bases in between. Based on the germline V gene (reference sequence), the CDR1 and CDR2 sequences are PRHDT and FYEKMQ. Results and caveats for the whole study, not just this receptor: In the 0.1-3.0 mg/kg groups, partial responders were among the patients with the lowest normalized peripheral clonal expansion, particularly in CD8+ T cells. Antigen specificity was not determined for the clonally expanded peripheral T cells. Low levels of normalized T-cell clonal expansion were also shown by some nonresponding patients. At doses of 0.1 to 3.0 mg/kg, clonal expansion of both CD4+ and CD8+ T cells in blood was seen between baseline and week 6. After ivuxolimab, expanded clones were on average more numerous among CD8+ T cells than among CD4+ T cells.

This clone was counted once. Its antigen is still unknown. There are no base qualities to consult, and no much larger clone falls within one base. The trial excluded patients who had a history of autoimmune disease or who were on systemic immunosuppression. In every dose cohort, peripheral blood was drawn for TCR sequencing at baseline, cycle 4 day 1, and cycle 7 day 1. The samples were taken from a phase I, first-in-human, multicenter, open-label dose-escalation trial of ivuxolimab. Adults with locally advanced or metastatic melanoma, renal cell, hepatocellular, or head and neck squamous cell carcinoma were enrolled in the trial. Before TCR sequencing, CD4+ T cells and CD8+ T cells were sorted from peripheral blood as separate populations. For sequencing of the TCRbeta CDR3 region, genomic DNA was extracted from the sorted cells. The immunoSEQ Assay was used to sequence the TCRbeta CDR3 regions. TCRdb stores this immuneACCESS table with in-frame sequences only. Part of the clones is absent; in the studies checked, under half of the shortfall reflects unresolved V genes, and no reason is known for the rest. The sample table holds over 45,000 clones, of which approximately 90% were seen once. Together, the top ten hold 1.4% of the sample.

Recombination connected TRBV13 to TRBJ2-3; the D gene is unclear. Sequencing used CD4+ or CD8+ T cells sorted from blood, obtained in a trial of the OX40 agonist ivuxolimab. This clonotype was sampled from an adult with an advanced solid tumor such as melanoma, head and neck, liver or kidney cancer. CDR3 region: CASSFPISTDTQYF. The sequenced DNA: TGTGCCAGCAGCTTTCCAATTAGCACAGATACGCAGTATTTT.